This TCR beta chain was identified during a study of T-cell reconstitution after alpha-beta-depleted transplantation in children. Study-wide results and limits: T-cell counts and diversity were attributed mostly to newly produced T cells one year after transplant. By about two months after transplant, alpha-beta T cells reportedly arose from several hundred graft clones that had expanded.

This clonotype was seen only a few times. Its antigen is not known. Researchers prepared the TCRbeta library using unique molecular identifiers, the study reports. Using its own MiXCR run on the PCR reads, TCRdb lists one record per CDR3 protein. This table holds 480,000 or so distinct CDR3 sequences, about 10% found once. Trimming left V 3 bases short and J 1 base short, with 7 bases between. The CDR3 runs 13 residues. The V gene's germline CDR1 is MNHEY and CDR2 SVGEGT. The genes are TRBV6-2 or TRBV6-3 and TRBJ2-7; D is undetermined. The source was PBMCs, collected before TCRalphabeta/CD19-depleted stem cell transplant. This clonotype was obtained from a child aged 2-15 years with inherited bone marrow failure, due to receive a stem cell transplant. The CDR3 nucleotides read TGTGCCAGCAGTTATCGACCATCCTACGAGCAGTACTTC. Protein: CASSYRPSYEQYF.